Shown below are 13 T cell receptor beta chains from a single sample sequenced in a study of shared clonotypes between healthy human individuals. Using immunoSEQ multiplex PCR, the repertoire was profiled, and TCRdb retains in-frame clones only, with some absent. The sample consists of nearly 2 million clones, 85% to 95% of them appearing once. Naive CD8 isolation took CD45RO-negative cells positively selected for CCR7 and excluded terminally differentiated effector memory CD45RA+ cells. The sample was naive CD8+ T cells sorted from blood. These TCRs come from a man younger than 30 in good health.

J is TRBJ1-3 and V is TRBV27; a weak D match, TRBD1 (6 bases). The V gene's germline CDR1 is MNHEY and CDR2 SMNVEV (reference sequence). The CDR3 is made up of 15 amino acids. The V gene lost 4 bases and the J gene lost 1 base, with 11 bases spanning the gap. The CDR3: CASSYQGGSGNTIYF. CDR3 nucleotide sequence: TGTGCCAGCAGTTACCAAGGGGGTTCTGGAAACACCATATATTTT.

V and J are TRBV4-1 and TRBJ2-3; D call uncertain. With 2 bases removed from V and 2 bases from J, the gap between germline ends came to 5 bases. CDR1 is MGHRA and CDR2 is YSYEKL in the germline V gene. The length of the CDR3 is 13 residues. The CDR3 nucleotides are TGCGCCAGCAGCCAACTGTACACAGATACGCAGTATTTT. Translation gives CASSQLYTDTQYF.

The V gene is TRBV4-1, the J gene TRBJ1-1; tentatively, D is TRBD1 (5 bases). The CDR3 extends over 14 amino acids. V lost 4 bases and J lost 4, with 13 bases in between. Germline CDR1 MGHRA, CDR2 YSYEKL. The CDR3 nucleotides are TGCGCCAGCAGCCCCTCGGGGAGGGGCACTGAAGCTTTCTTT. Residues: CASSPSGRGTEAFF.

As to this clone: Other DNA sequences in this sample translate to the same CDR3. The chain uses TRBV4-1 and TRBJ1-3; D call uncertain. The CDR3 covers 15 residues. V was shortened by 1 base and J by 0 bases, with 7 bases between the two germline ends. CDR1 MGHRA and CDR2 YSYEKL come from the germline V gene. The CDR3 DNA follows: TGCGCCAGCAGCCAAGTCGAAGGCTCTGGAAACACCATATATTTT. Its protein product is CASSQVEGSGNTIYF.

Comments on this clone: Germline is not matched at one junction end, which may reflect a read error. The rearrangement links TRBV7-3 to TRBJ1-1; D might be TRBD1 (5 bases). This CDR3 is 12 amino acids long. Germline-derived CDR1 and CDR2 are SGHTA and FQGTGA. CDR3 in amino acids: CASSSAGGEAFF. In nucleotides, the CDR3 is TGTGCCAGCAGCTCAGCCGGGGGAGAAGCCTTCTTT.

The rearrangement links TRBV2 to TRBJ2-1; 14 nucleotides line up with TRBD2. The germline CDR1 and CDR2 sequences are SNHLY and FYNNEI. The CDR3 runs to 16 residues. V dropped 4 bases and J dropped 7; count of bases not matched to a gene: 6. The CDR3 reads CASSARTSGGMNEQFF. For the CDR3, the DNA is TGTGCCAGCAGTGCTCGGACTAGCGGGGGGATGAATGAGCAGTTCTTC.

This clone was observed a single time. Within the sample, other DNA sequences also encode this same CDR3. This sequence joins TRBV9 and TRBJ2-1; no reliable D call. The CDR3 has 12 amino acids. V shed 0 bases and J shed 6 bases, with 4 bases lying between them. Germline V gene sequence: CDR1 SGDLS, CDR2 YYNGEE. The CDR3 protein is CASSVAGNEQFF. In DNA, the CDR3 is TGTGCCAGCAGCGTAGCAGGCAATGAGCAGTTCTTC. Variable domain in full (rest from reference TRBV9 and TRBJ2-1): DSGVTQTPKHLITATGQRVTLRCSPRSGDLSVYWYQQSLDQGLQFLIQYYNGEERAKGNILERFSAQQFPDLHSELNLSSLELGDSALYFCASSVAGNEQFFGPGTRLTVL.

This clone was observed a single time. This chain connects TRBV4-1 to TRBJ2-5; 7 nucleotides line up with TRBD2. Germline assignment: CDR1 MGHRA and CDR2 YSYEKL. The CDR3 length is 13 residues. V lost 3 bases, J lost 5 bases, and 3 bases stayed unmatched. The CDR3 coding sequence is TGCGCCAGCAGCCAGACGCGGGGGGAGACCCAGTACTTC. Translation: CASSQTRGETQYF.

The rearrangement links TRBV4-1 to TRBJ2-1; no clear D. The CDR3 has 13 amino acids. The germline V and J ends were trimmed by 1 base and 8 bases, with 9 bases remaining between them. From germline, CDR1 is MGHRA and CDR2 YSYEKL. CDR3 in DNA: TGCGCCAGCAGCCAAGTCTTAAATGATGAGCAGTTCTTC. This gives the protein CASSQVLNDEQFF.

The rearrangement uses TRBV25-1 and TRBJ2-5; no clear D gene. The CDR3 is made up of 13 amino acids. Trimming shortened V by 5 bases and J by 1 base, and 8 bases separated the two germline ends. Germline loops: CDR1 MGHDK, CDR2 SYGVNS. The CDR3 region is CASSLLSQETQYF. The CDR3 DNA follows: TGTGCCAGCAGTTTACTCAGCCAAGAGACCCAGTACTTC.

V usage is TRBV29-1 and J usage is TRBJ2-7; D perhaps matches TRBD2 (5 bases). The CDR3 extends over 13 amino acids. V lost 7 bases, J lost 0 bases, and 13 bases lay in between. CDR1 SQVTM and CDR2 ANQGSEA come from the germline V gene. CDR3 protein: CSAEDGTSYEQYF. The DNA for the CDR3 is TGCAGCGCGGAGGACGGTACCTCCTACGAGCAGTACTTC.

The CDR3 here is CASTPPEAHYEQYF. CDR3 in DNA: TGTGCCAGCACCCCCCCCGAGGCACACTACGAGCAGTACTTC. V and J are TRBV2 and TRBJ2-7; D gene ambiguous. Trimming stripped 7 bases from V and 3 bases from J, with 16 bases between. The CDR3 contains 14 residues. Germline V gives CDR1 SNHLY, CDR2 FYNNEI.

This clone was observed a few times. This rearrangement joins TRBV5-1 to TRBJ1-1; 7 nucleotides agree with TRBD1. The V gene end was trimmed by 2 bases and the J gene end by 1 base; junction bases not matched to a gene: 11. This CDR3 has 17 residues. Germline lookup yields CDR1 SGHRS and CDR2 YFSETQ. CDR3 loop: CASSFRTGPKGNTEAFF. CDR3 sequence (DNA): TGCGCCAGCAGCTTTAGGACAGGTCCCAAGGGGAACACTGAAGCTTTCTTT.